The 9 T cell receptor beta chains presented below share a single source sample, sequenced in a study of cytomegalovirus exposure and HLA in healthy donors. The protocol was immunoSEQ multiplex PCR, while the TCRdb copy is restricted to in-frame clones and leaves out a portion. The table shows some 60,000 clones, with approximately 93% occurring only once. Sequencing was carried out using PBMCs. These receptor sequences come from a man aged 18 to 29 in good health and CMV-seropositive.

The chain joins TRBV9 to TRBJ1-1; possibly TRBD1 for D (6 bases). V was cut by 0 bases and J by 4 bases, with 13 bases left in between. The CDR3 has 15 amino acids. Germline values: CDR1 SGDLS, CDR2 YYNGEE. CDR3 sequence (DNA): TGTGCCAGCAGCGTAGCAGGGGAGGGGAGCACTGAAGCTTTCTTT. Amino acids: CASSVAGEGSTEAFF. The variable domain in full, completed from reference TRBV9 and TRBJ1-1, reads DSGVTQTPKHLITATGQRVTLRCSPRSGDLSVYWYQQSLDQGLQFLIQYYNGEERAKGNILERFSAQQFPDLHSELNLSSLELGDSALYFCASSVAGEGSTEAFFGQGTRLTVV.

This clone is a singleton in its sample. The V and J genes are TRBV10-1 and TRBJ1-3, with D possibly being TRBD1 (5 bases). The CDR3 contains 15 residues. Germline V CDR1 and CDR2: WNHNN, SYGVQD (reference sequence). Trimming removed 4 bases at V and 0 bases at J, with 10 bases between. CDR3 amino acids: CASSAQGSSGNTIYF. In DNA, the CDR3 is TGCGCCAGCAGTGCCCAGGGATCCTCTGGAAACACCATATATTTT.

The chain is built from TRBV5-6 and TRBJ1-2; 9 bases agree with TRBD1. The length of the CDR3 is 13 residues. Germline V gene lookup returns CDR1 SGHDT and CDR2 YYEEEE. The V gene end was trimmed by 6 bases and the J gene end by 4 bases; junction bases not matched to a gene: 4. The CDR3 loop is CASIEQGAYGYTF. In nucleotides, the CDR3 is TGTGCCAGCATCGAACAGGGGGCCTATGGCTACACCTTC.

This CDR3 reads CASSPGGPGETQYF. CDR3 in DNA: TGTGCCAGCAGCCCCGGGGGGCCTGGGGAGACCCAGTACTTC. The chain has TRBV7-9 and TRBJ2-5, with D tentatively TRBD2 (7 bases). The V end lost 5 bases, the J end lost 5 bases, and 15 bases lay between the germline ends. CDR1 is SEHNR and CDR2 is FQNEAQ in the germline V gene (reference sequence). CDR3 length: 14 amino acids.

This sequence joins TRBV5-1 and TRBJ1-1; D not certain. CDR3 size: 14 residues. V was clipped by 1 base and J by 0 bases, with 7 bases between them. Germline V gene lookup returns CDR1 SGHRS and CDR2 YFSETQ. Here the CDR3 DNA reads TGCGCCAGCAGCTTGTCAGGCCTGAACACTGAAGCTTTCTTT. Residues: CASSLSGLNTEAFF.

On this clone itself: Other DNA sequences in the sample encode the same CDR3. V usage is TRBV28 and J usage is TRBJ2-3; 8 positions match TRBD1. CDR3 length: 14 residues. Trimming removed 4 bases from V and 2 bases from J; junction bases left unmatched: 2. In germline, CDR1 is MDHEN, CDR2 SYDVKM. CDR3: CASSWDRNTDTQYF. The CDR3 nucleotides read TGTGCCAGCAGTTGGGACAGGAACACAGATACGCAGTATTTT.

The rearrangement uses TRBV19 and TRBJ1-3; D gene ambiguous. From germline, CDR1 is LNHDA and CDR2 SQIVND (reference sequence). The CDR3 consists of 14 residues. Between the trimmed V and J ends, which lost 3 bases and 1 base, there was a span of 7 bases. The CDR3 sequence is CASSMPRSGNTIYF. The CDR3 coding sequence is TGTGCCAGTAGTATGCCCAGGTCTGGAAACACCATATATTTT.

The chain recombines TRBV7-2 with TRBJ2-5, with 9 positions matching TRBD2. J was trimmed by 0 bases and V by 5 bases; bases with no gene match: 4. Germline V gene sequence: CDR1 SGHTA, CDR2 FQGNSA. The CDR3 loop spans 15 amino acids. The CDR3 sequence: CASSGRTSDQETQYF. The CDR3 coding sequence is TGTGCCAGCAGCGGGAGGACTAGCGACCAAGAGACCCAGTACTTC.

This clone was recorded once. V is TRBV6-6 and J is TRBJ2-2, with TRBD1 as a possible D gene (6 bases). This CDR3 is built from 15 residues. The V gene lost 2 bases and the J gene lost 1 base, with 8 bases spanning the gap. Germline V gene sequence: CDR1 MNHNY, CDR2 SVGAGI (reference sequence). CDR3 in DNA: TGTGCCAGCAGTTACCGGGACAAGAACACCGGGGAGCTGTTTTTT. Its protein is CASSYRDKNTGELFF.